Each of the 18 T cell receptor beta chains below was sequenced from the same sample in a study of blood T cell repertoires in COVID-19. The protocol was immunoSEQ multiplex PCR, while the TCRdb copy is restricted to in-frame clones and leaves out a portion. The sample holds about 140,000 clones, roughly 84% seen once. The sequencing sample was made of peripheral blood. The receptors come from a man aged 25-45 years with COVID-19, enrolled during active disease.

Written as DNA, the CDR3 is TGTGCCACCGAAATGGGAGGGCGGCCTGAGCAGTTCTTC. Its translation is CATEMGGRPEQFF. The rearrangement joins TRBV2 to TRBJ2-1, with 7 bases lining up with TRBD2. Germline CDR1 reads SNHLY; CDR2 reads FYNNEI. V was clipped by 10 bases and J by 9 bases; unmatched bases: 12. The length of the CDR3 is 13 residues. Using reference TRBV2 and TRBJ2-1 for the parts outside the CDR3, the full variable domain is EPEVTQTPSHQVTQMGQEVILRCVPISNHLYFYWYRQILGQKVEFLVSFYNNEISEKSEIFDDQFSVERPDGSNFTLKIRSTKLEDSAMYFCATEMGGRPEQFFGPGTRLTVL.

The J gene is TRBJ2-3, the V gene TRBV7-9, with 8 bases matching TRBD2. The CDR3 has 15 amino acids. V shed 3 bases, J shed 3 bases, and the junction held 5 bases outside the gene matches. CDR1 is SEHNR and CDR2 is FQNEAQ in the germline V gene (reference sequence). This CDR3 reads CASSLPGTRTDTQYF. CDR3 nucleotides: TGTGCCAGCAGCTTGCCCGGGACTAGAACAGATACGCAGTATTTT.

This chain's CDR3 is CAWSGDKNQPQHF. CDR3 DNA sequence: TGTGCCTGGAGTGGGGACAAAAATCAGCCCCAGCATTTT. This chain uses TRBV30 with TRBJ1-5, with D perhaps TRBD1 (6 bases). In germline, CDR1 is GTSNPN, CDR2 SVGIG (reference sequence). V lost 1 base and J lost 4, with 8 bases in between. This CDR3 has 13 amino acids.

V is TRBV28 and J is TRBJ1-4, with D possibly matching TRBD1 (5 bases). CDR1 is MDHEN and CDR2 is SYDVKM in the germline V gene. The CDR3 consists of 11 residues. V was clipped by 3 bases and J by 14 bases, with 10 bases between them. The chain's CDR3 is CASSFEGRLFF. The CDR3 nucleotides read TGTGCCAGCAGTTTTGAGGGGAGGCTGTTTTTT.

The chain has TRBV12-3 or TRBV12-4 and TRBJ1-1; D is uncertain. Trimming took off 4 bases at V and 1 base at J, with 4 bases between the two ends. This CDR3 has 12 amino acids. The CDR3 loop reads CASSYWNTEAFF. CDR3 nucleotides: TGTGCCAGCAGTTACTGGAACACTGAAGCTTTCTTT.

This rearrangement joins TRBV5-1 to TRBJ2-7, with TRBD1 identical over 8 bases. The CDR3 is made up of 16 amino acids. V dropped 0 bases and J dropped 0; count of bases not matched to a gene: 5. In germline, CDR1 is SGHRS, CDR2 YFSETQ. The CDR3 DNA follows: TGCGCCAGCAGCTTGGCCGGGGACAGGTCCTCCTACGAGCAGTACTTC. It codes for CASSLAGDRSSYEQYF.

The chain is built from TRBV10-3 and TRBJ2-7, with a possible D match to TRBD2 (6 bases). This CDR3 comprises 14 residues. CDR1 ENHRY and CDR2 SYGVKD come from the germline V gene. Between the trimmed V and J ends, which lost 6 bases and 7 bases, there was a span of 19 bases. The CDR3 here is CAISLRDSSEEQYF. The DNA of the CDR3 is TGTGCCATCAGCCTCCGGGACTCCAGTGAGGAGCAGTACTTC.

V and J are TRBV5-4 and TRBJ2-6, with a tentative D call TRBD1 (6 bases). V was shortened by 5 bases and J by 0 bases, with 9 bases between the two germline ends. This CDR3 spans 15 amino acids. Per germline, CDR1 SGHNT and CDR2 YYREEE (reference sequence). The CDR3 is CASRNRASGANVLTF. The CDR3 DNA sequence: TGTGCCAGCAGAAACAGGGCCTCTGGGGCCAACGTCCTGACTTTC.

This chain joins TRBV19 and TRBJ1-6; D gene ambiguous. V was cut by 7 bases and J by 1 base, with 5 bases left in between. The CDR3 has 13 amino acids. Germline V lookup: CDR1 LNHDA, CDR2 SQIVND (reference sequence). CDR3 sequence: CASTQSYNSPLHF. In nucleotides, the CDR3 is TGTGCCAGTACCCAGTCCTATAATTCACCCCTCCACTTT.

V and J are TRBV7-2 and TRBJ2-7, with a possible D match to TRBD1 (6 bases). This CDR3 comprises 14 residues. The germline V gene has CDR1 SGHTA and CDR2 FQGNSA. V lost 1 base and J lost 3, with 10 bases in between. The CDR3 bases are TGTGCCAGCAGCTTAGTAGGACAGTACTACGAGCAGTACTTC. This sequence encodes CASSLVGQYYEQYF. The variable domain in full, with the rest retrieved from reference TRBV7-2 and TRBJ2-7, is GAGVSQSPSNKVTEKGKDVELRCDPISGHTALYWYRQSLGQGLEFLIYFQGNSAPDKSGLPSDRFSAERTGGSVSTLTIQRTQQEDSAVYLCASSLVGQYYEQYFGPGTRLTVT.

V usage is TRBV2 and J usage is TRBJ1-2, with D maybe TRBD1 (6 bases). V was trimmed by 1 base and J by 4 bases, leaving 19 bases between them. This CDR3 comprises 17 residues. CDR1 is SNHLY, CDR2 FYNNEI, per germline. The CDR3 DNA sequence: TGTGCCAGCAGTGAAGGACAGGCCGCCCCCCCCGGCTATGGCTACACCTTC. It encodes CASSEGQAAPPGYGYTF. Variable domain in full (rest from reference TRBV2 and TRBJ1-2): EPEVTQTPSHQVTQMGQEVILRCVPISNHLYFYWYRQILGQKVEFLVSFYNNEISEKSEIFDDQFSVERPDGSNFTLKIRSTKLEDSAMYFCASSEGQAAPPGYGYTFGSGTRLTVV.

This chain links TRBV7-2 with TRBJ2-7; 8 positions agree with TRBD2. Per germline, CDR1 SGHTA and CDR2 FQGNSA. V was pared by 7 bases and J by 2 bases, with 13 bases of the junction left unmatched. CDR3 length: 16 amino acids. CDR3 amino acids: CASTSAGGGATYEQYF. The CDR3 nucleotides read TGTGCCAGCACCTCGGCGGGGGGCGGGGCCACCTACGAGCAGTACTTC.

The chain has TRBV9 and TRBJ2-1; TRBD2 aligns across 10 bases. V shed 0 bases and J 0 bases; nucleotides not matched to a gene: 6. The CDR3 is 18 residues long. Germline assignment: CDR1 SGDLS and CDR2 YYNGEE. The CDR3 DNA follows: TGTGCCAGCAGCGTAGGCCTAGCGGGAGTGTTCTCCTACAATGAGCAGTTCTTC. The encoded protein is CASSVGLAGVFSYNEQFF.

The V gene is TRBV2, the J gene TRBJ2-7; 7 bases match TRBD2. Germline V gene lookup returns CDR1 SNHLY and CDR2 FYNNEI. Losses at the gene ends were 6 bases for V and 5 bases for J; bases not matched to a gene: 13. The CDR3 is made up of 15 amino acids. CDR3 nucleotides: TGTGCCAGCAGAGACCCTAGCGGAGGATTCCACGAGCAGTACTTC. This codes for CASRDPSGGFHEQYF.

Only a few counts were recorded for this clone. The V and J genes are TRBV2 and TRBJ1-6; a possible D gene is TRBD1 (5 bases). Trimming took 7 bases from V and 7 from J, leaving 17 bases between them. This CDR3 is built from 15 residues. Germline V lookup: CDR1 SNHLY, CDR2 FYNNEI. This CDR3 is CASNREGVGNSPLHF. DNA for the CDR3: TGTGCCAGCAATAGGGAAGGGGTTGGGAATTCACCCCTCCACTTT.

The V call is TRBV27, the J call TRBJ2-6; TRBD1 matches at 8 bases. The junction had 11 bases not matched to a gene; V was cut back by 4 bases and J by 0 bases. Germline assignment: CDR1 MNHEY and CDR2 SMNVEV (reference sequence). This CDR3 has 19 residues. CDR3 nucleotide sequence: TGTGCCAGCAGTTCGTTAAGACAGGGGCGTAACTCTGGGGCCAACGTCCTGACTTTC. Translation: CASSSLRQGRNSGANVLTF.

V gene TRBV5-5 combines with J gene TRBJ1-2; no firm D call. V lost 3 bases and J 7 bases, leaving 7 bases between the germline ends. Germline V gene data show CDR1 as SGHKS and CDR2 as YYEKEE (reference sequence). The CDR3 spans 11 residues. The CDR3 protein is CASSSDFGYTF. In DNA, the CDR3 is TGTGCCAGCAGCTCTGACTTTGGCTACACCTTC.

J is TRBJ1-1 and V is TRBV14; TRBD1 might be the D (6 bases). CDR3 length equals 13 residues. V was pared by 3 bases and J by 5 bases, with 10 bases between. Per the germline V gene, CDR1 is SGHDN and CDR2 is FVKESK. CDR3 in amino acids: CASSQDSGTEAFF. The CDR3 DNA sequence: TGTGCCAGCAGCCAGGACAGTGGGACTGAAGCTTTCTTT.